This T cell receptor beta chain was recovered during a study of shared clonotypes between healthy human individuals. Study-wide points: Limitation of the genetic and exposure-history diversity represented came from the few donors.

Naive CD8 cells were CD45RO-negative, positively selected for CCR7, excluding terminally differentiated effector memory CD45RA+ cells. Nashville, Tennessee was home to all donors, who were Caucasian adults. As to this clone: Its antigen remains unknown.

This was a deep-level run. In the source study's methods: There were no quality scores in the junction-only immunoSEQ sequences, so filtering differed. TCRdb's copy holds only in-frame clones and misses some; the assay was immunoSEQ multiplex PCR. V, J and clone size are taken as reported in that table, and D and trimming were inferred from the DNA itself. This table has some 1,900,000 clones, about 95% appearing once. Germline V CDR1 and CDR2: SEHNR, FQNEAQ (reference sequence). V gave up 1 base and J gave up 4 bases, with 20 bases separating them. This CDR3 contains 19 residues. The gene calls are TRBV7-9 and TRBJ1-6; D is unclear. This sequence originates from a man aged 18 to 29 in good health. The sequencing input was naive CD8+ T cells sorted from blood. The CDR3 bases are TGTGCCAGCAGCTTAGATTGGGTTATGGGGAACGAATATAATTCACCCCTCCACTTT. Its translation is CASSLDWVMGNEYNSPLHF.